This TCR beta chain was found in a study of monozygotic twins with inflammatory bowel disease. Investigators extracted total RNA from whole blood and did not sort T cells. CDR1 PRHDT and CDR2 FYEKMQ come from the germline V gene (reference sequence). The CDR3 contains 14 residues. Template switching added UMIs carrying a 6-nucleotide sample barcode. Following a re-call of the 5' RACE reads, TCRdb has one entry per CDR3 protein and lacks DNA. This sample's table has a few hundred thousand distinct CDR3 sequences. This sequence was found in a human donor with ulcerative colitis or Crohn's disease, or a healthy co-twin of an affected twin (not recorded which). Sequenced sample: blood. This chain joins TRBV13 and TRBJ2-7; TCRdb's assignment of TRBD1 cannot be checked, as there is no DNA. The CDR3 sequence is CASSLRRQSFEQYF.